Sequencing of this T cell receptor beta chain was carried out in a study of siplizumab effects on memory and regulatory T cells. Study-level points and caveats: Tracing alloreactive clones into unstimulated subsets worked for only a minor fraction of them.

Generated by immunoSEQ multiplex PCR, the TCRdb table keeps only in-frame clones and is missing some. In the table there are over 95,000 clones, about 94% of which are singletons. For this clone: Its cognate antigen is unknown.

Per germline, CDR1 MNHNS and CDR2 SASEGT. The CDR3 spans 15 residues. Trimming took off 6 bases at V and 0 bases at J, with 12 bases between the two ends. This TCR was sampled from a human donor in good health. Sequenced input: non-Treg CD4+ T cells sorted from blood. This chain links TRBV6-1 with TRBJ1-5; no clear D. The CDR3 loop reads CASSQDGLSNQPQHF. CDR3 in DNA: TGTGCCAGCAGCCAGGACGGCCTTAGCAATCAGCCCCAGCATTTT.